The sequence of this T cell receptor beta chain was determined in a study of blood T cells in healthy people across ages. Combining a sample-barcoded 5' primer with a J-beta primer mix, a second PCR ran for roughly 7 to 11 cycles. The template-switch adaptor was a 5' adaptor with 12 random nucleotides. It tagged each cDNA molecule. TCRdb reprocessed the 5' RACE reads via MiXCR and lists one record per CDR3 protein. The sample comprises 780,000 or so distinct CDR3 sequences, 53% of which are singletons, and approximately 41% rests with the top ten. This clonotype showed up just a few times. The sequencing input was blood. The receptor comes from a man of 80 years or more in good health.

The CDR3 is CASSLSPGVAPYEQYF. The CDR3 DNA reads TGTGCCAGCAGTTTAAGCCCGGGAGTAGCACCCTACGAGCAGTACTTC. The rearrangement links TRBV28 to TRBJ2-7; tentatively, D is TRBD2 (6 bases). V lost 2 bases and J lost 2, with 16 bases in between. The CDR3 loop spans 16 amino acids. Germline CDR1 is MDHEN and CDR2 is SYDVKM.